The 21 T cell receptor beta chains below come from one sample, sequenced in a study of T-cell memory formation after mild COVID-19. TCRdb used MiXCR to reprocess the 5' RACE reads, holding one entry per CDR3 protein. The profile shows about 190,000 distinct CDR3 sequences, around 19% of them singletons. Sequencing input: PBMCs or a T cell subset sorted from them (not recorded which). The origin of the receptors is an adult woman who had mild COVID-19 (a few samples of this study predate the infection). Cell type and time point are not known.

This clonotype showed up just a few times. The chain has TRBV7-8 and TRBJ2-2; D unclear. The CDR3 spans 16 residues. CDR1 is SGHVS and CDR2 is FQNEAQ in the germline V gene. Trimming removed 0 bases at V and 6 bases at J, with 14 bases between. In DNA, the CDR3 is TGTGCCAGCAGCTTAGCGCCAAGTAATCGGGCCGGGGAGCTGTTTTTT. Translated: CASSLAPSNRAGELFF.

This clonotype was seen more than once but under ten times. The chain uses TRBV5-1 and TRBJ1-2; D ambiguous. The ends were cut back, 5 bases at V and 3 bases at J, with 20 bases in the middle. The germline gives CDR1 SGHRS, CDR2 YFSETQ. The CDR3 is 16 amino acids. In nucleotides, the CDR3 is TGCGCCAGCAGGCCTGTGTATCGGGGAGGAGACTATGGCTACACCTTC. This gives the protein CASRPVYRGGDYGYTF. The full variable domain, with the rest looked up from reference TRBV5-1 and TRBJ1-2, is KAGVTQTPRYLIKTRGQQVTLSCSPISGHRSVSWYQQTPGQGLQFLFEYFSETQRNKGNFPGRFSGRQFSNSRSEMNVSTLELGDSALYLCASRPVYRGGDYGYTFGSGTRLTVV.

This clonotype has just a few counts. The V call is TRBV6-5, the J call TRBJ2-1; no firm D call. This CDR3 contains 15 residues. V lost 5 bases and J 1 base, leaving 12 bases between the germline ends. Per the germline V gene, CDR1 is MNHEY and CDR2 is SVGAGI. This chain's CDR3 is CASSPHPGSYNEQFF. The CDR3 nucleotides read TGTGCCAGCAGTCCCCATCCCGGGTCCTACAATGAGCAGTTCTTC.

This clonotype was counted only a few times. This CDR3 is CASSLREPTEAFF. In DNA form, the CDR3 reads TGCGCCAGCAGCTTACGAGAACCCACTGAAGCTTTCTTT. The V and J genes are TRBV5-1 and TRBJ1-1; D remains unclear. In germline, CDR1 is SGHRS, CDR2 YFSETQ. Trimming pared 2 bases from V and 4 bases from J, leaving 9 bases between. The CDR3 sequence is 13 residues long. The full variable domain, completed using reference TRBV5-1 and TRBJ1-1, is KAGVTQTPRYLIKTRGQQVTLSCSPISGHRSVSWYQQTPGQGLQFLFEYFSETQRNKGNFPGRFSGRQFSNSRSEMNVSTLELGDSALYLCASSLREPTEAFFGQGTRLTVV.

This chain links TRBV2 with TRBJ1-6, with a tentative D call TRBD1 (5 bases). Trimming stripped 7 bases from V and 9 bases from J, with 10 bases between. CDR1 is SNHLY, CDR2 FYNNEI, per germline. CDR3 length equals 12 residues. The CDR3 region is CASKTETSPLHF. CDR3 in DNA: TGTGCCAGCAAGACAGAGACTTCACCCCTCCACTTT.

The chain joins TRBV5-1 to TRBJ2-5; 11 nucleotides align to TRBD1. Per germline, CDR1 SGHRS and CDR2 YFSETQ. The junction had 5 bases not matched to a gene; V was cut back by 7 bases and J by 3 bases. This CDR3 region has 14 residues. DNA for the CDR3: TGCGCCAGCGGACAGGGGGCCATAAAAGAGACCCAGTACTTC. Its translation: CASGQGAIKETQYF.

This chain uses TRBV7-9 with TRBJ2-2; TRBD2 might be the D (5 bases). The V gene's germline CDR1 is SEHNR and CDR2 FQNEAQ (reference sequence). The CDR3 totals 14 residues. Between the trimmed V and J ends, which lost 5 bases and 12 bases, there was a span of 19 bases. CDR3 residues: CASSPKALPGKLFF. The CDR3 DNA sequence: TGTGCCAGCAGCCCCAAGGCCCTACCGGGGAAGCTGTTTTTT.

The chain carries TRBV29-1 and TRBJ2-4; D is unresolved. The germline V gene encodes CDR1 SQVTM and CDR2 ANQGSEA. Deletions cut 1 base from V and 0 bases from J, with 4 bases between. This CDR3 contains 13 residues. CDR3 loop: CSVEAGAKNIQYF. Here the CDR3 DNA reads TGCAGCGTTGAAGCCGGAGCCAAAAACATTCAGTACTTC.

The chain links TRBV5-1 to TRBJ2-6; 9 bases agree with TRBD1. The CDR3 length is 18 residues. Germline trimming cut 8 bases from V and 2 bases from J; bases unmatched to any gene: 14. Germline loops: CDR1 SGHRS, CDR2 YFSETQ. The CDR3 DNA reads as TGCGCCAGTGGAGGGGTTGGACAGGGGTCCGCTGGGGCCAACGTCCTGACTTTC. Its translation: CASGGVGQGSAGANVLTF.

The V gene is TRBV24-1, the J gene TRBJ2-7; D is possibly TRBD1 (6 bases). V lost 10 bases, J lost 5 bases, and 20 bases lay in between. Germline-derived CDR1 and CDR2 are KGHDR and SFDVKD. The CDR3 length is 14 residues. CDR3 DNA: TGTGCCACTTGGTCCCGACAGGCCAAGGACGAGCAGTACTTC. Protein sequence: CATWSRQAKDEQYF.

The table lists this clonotype with a few counts. The chain couples TRBV6-5 to TRBJ1-1; TRBD1 is a possible D gene (6 bases). The V gene lost 3 bases and the J gene lost 0 bases, with 8 bases spanning the gap. The CDR3 contains 14 residues. Germline V gene data show CDR1 as MNHEY and CDR2 as SVGAGI. CDR3 region: CASSYGGMNTEAFF. The CDR3 bases are TGTGCCAGCAGTTATGGGGGCATGAACACTGAAGCTTTCTTT.

This clonotype occurred a few times. This rearrangement joins TRBV6-5 to TRBJ2-3, with a tentative D call TRBD1 (6 bases). Germline-derived CDR1 and CDR2 are MNHEY and SVGAGI. V lost 4 bases and J 6 bases, leaving 14 bases between the germline ends. This CDR3 has 14 residues. The CDR3 here is CASSFRDRSDTQYF. In DNA form, the CDR3 reads TGTGCCAGCAGTTTTAGAGACAGGTCGGATACGCAGTATTTT.

This clonotype was found many times. The rearrangement joins TRBV29-1 to TRBJ2-7; no reliable D call. This CDR3 region has 11 residues. Germline V gene lookup returns CDR1 SQVTM and CDR2 ANQGSEA. V shed 8 bases and J shed 3 bases, with 11 bases lying between them. CDR3 in amino acids: CSSLNIYEQYF. The CDR3 DNA reads as TGCAGCTCTCTGAACATCTACGAGCAGTACTTC.

This chain links TRBV15 with TRBJ2-3; 7 bases agree with TRBD2. The CDR3 covers 14 residues. Per the germline V gene, CDR1 is LNHNV and CDR2 is YYDKDF (reference sequence). V shed 6 bases and J 3 bases; nucleotides not matched to a gene: 6. CDR3 DNA: TGTGCCACCAGACGTGGGAGGGAGACAGATACGCAGTATTTT. Protein product: CATRRGRETDTQYF.

The CDR3 nucleotides are TGTGCCAGCAGCAGACAGGGGATAAATGAAAAACTGTTTTTT. Translating gives CASSRQGINEKLFF. The chain links TRBV6-5 to TRBJ1-4; 8 nucleotides match TRBD1. The germline V gene encodes CDR1 MNHEY and CDR2 SVGAGI. Trimming cost V 6 bases and J 5 bases; bases outside gene matches: 5. CDR3 size: 14 residues.

The V call is TRBV18, the J call TRBJ2-7; tentative D call: TRBD2 (5 bases). The germline V and J ends were trimmed by 4 bases and 3 bases, with 16 bases remaining between them. The CDR3 contains 15 residues. In germline, CDR1 is KGHSH, CDR2 LQKENI. The CDR3 region is CASSLLSTGNYEQYF. The CDR3 DNA is TGTGCCAGCTCACTCTTGAGTACGGGAAACTACGAGCAGTACTTC.

The genes are TRBV7-2 and TRBJ2-3, with D perhaps TRBD2 (5 bases). CDR1 and CDR2 from the germline V gene are SGHTA and FQGNSA. With 5 bases removed from V and 7 bases from J, the gap between germline ends came to 13 bases. This CDR3 spans 13 amino acids. Written as DNA, the CDR3 is TGTGCCAGCAGCCTCGAGAGGGCGAATACGCAGTATTTT. It codes for CASSLERANTQYF.

V is TRBV6-5 and J is TRBJ1-2, with TRBD1 as a possible D gene (5 bases). Trimming cost V 0 bases and J 6 bases, with 8 bases left between them. The CDR3 contains 13 residues. The germline V gene has CDR1 MNHEY and CDR2 SVGAGI. The CDR3 sequence: CASSYSRDHGYTF. DNA for the CDR3: TGTGCCAGCAGTTACTCCAGGGACCATGGCTACACCTTC.

This clonotype was counted only a few times. This sequence joins TRBV29-1 and TRBJ2-5; 7 bases are shared with TRBD1. With V trimmed by 2 bases and J by 4 bases, 1 base remained unmatched. Germline V gene sequence: CDR1 SQVTM, CDR2 ANQGSEA. The CDR3 extends over 12 amino acids. CDR3 in DNA: TGCAGCGTTGAAACAGGGGTAGAGACCCAGTACTTC. Protein sequence: CSVETGVETQYF. The whole variable domain, remainder taken from reference TRBV29-1 and TRBJ2-5, is SAVISQKPSRDICQRGTSLTIQCQVDSQVTMMFWYRQQPGQSLTLIATANQGSEATYESGFVIDKFPISRPNLTFSTLTVSNMSPEDSSIYLCSVETGVETQYFGPGTRLLVL.

In this sample, this clonotype turned up a few times. The chain couples TRBV5-1 to TRBJ2-2; 7 bases agree with TRBD1. Germline loops: CDR1 SGHRS, CDR2 YFSETQ. CDR3 length equals 15 residues. The J segment lost 4 bases and the V segment lost 4 bases, leaving 7 bases of the junction unmatched. CDR3 sequence: CASSQGQRSTGELFF. The CDR3 region has the DNA TGCGCCAGCAGCCAGGGACAGAGGAGCACCGGGGAGCTGTTTTTT.

The chain uses TRBV10-3 and TRBJ2-3, with D perhaps matching TRBD2 (5 bases). Germline lookup yields CDR1 ENHRY and CDR2 SYGVKD. This CDR3 is 12 amino acids long. The V end lost 8 bases, the J end lost 2 bases, and 8 bases lay between the germline ends. The CDR3 region is CAIRDSTDTQYF. For the CDR3, the DNA is TGTGCCATCCGGGATTCCACAGATACGCAGTATTTT.